This T cell receptor beta chain emerged from a study of radiation and T cells in renal cell carcinoma. Points from the study as a whole: From baseline, blood top tumor clonotypes peaked at 2 weeks post-radiation.

On this clone itself: Antigen unknown.

Some clones are missing from TCRdb's copy, which holds only in-frame ones; the method was immunoSEQ multiplex PCR. The sample shows 120,000 or so clones, approximately 90% of them seen only once. Described time point: blood 2 weeks post-SBRT. As for treatment: 15 Gy SBRT to primary tumor, nephrectomy 4 weeks later. The germline V gene has CDR1 MDHEN and CDR2 SYDVKM. The CDR3 runs to 14 residues. V shed 3 bases and J shed 7 bases, with 16 bases lying between them. J is TRBJ2-7 and V is TRBV28; no clear D gene. Sample: blood, taken from a patient whose treatment included radiotherapy and nephrectomy. The clonotype originates from a woman aged 70-85 years with renal cell carcinoma. CDR3 in amino acids: CASSLSDVGIEQYF. CDR3 nucleotides: TGTGCCAGCAGTTTGTCGGACGTAGGCATAGAGCAGTACTTC.